Sequencing of this T cell receptor beta chain was carried out in a study of CD8 T cells in Susac syndrome. Study at large: Sequenced Susac syndrome patients included roughly six with active disease and 8 or 9 who were in remission. Overall study results and limits: Clonal expansion did not appear in Susac syndrome CD4+ T cell repertoires.

It was with random hexamers that about 0.45 to 1 ug RNA was reverse transcribed. Amplification of TCR beta CDR3 by immunoSEQ multiplex PCR spanned 54 Vbeta and 13 Jbeta. MiXCR was run by TCRdb on the immunoSEQ multiplex PCR reads, yielding one entry per CDR3 protein. This table holds 130,000 or so distinct CDR3 sequences, 96% found once. Concerning this clonotype: Its target is unknown.

Sequencing targeted TCR beta in blood CD8+ and CD4+ T cells. Germline CDR1 ENHRY, CDR2 SYGVKD. The CDR3 spans 13 residues. The trim removed 9 bases at V and 4 bases at J, leaving 6 bases unmatched. The clonotype was recovered from a human donor with Susac syndrome. The chain employs TRBV10-3 and TRBJ2-7; 10 positions agree with TRBD1. Sequenced sample: CD4+ T cells from PBMCs. The CDR3 DNA reads TGTGCCATTCAGGGACAGGGGTTGTACGAGCAGTACTTC. Translated, it gives CAIQGQGLYEQYF.